This T cell receptor beta chain was captured by sequencing in a study of patients and donors after allogeneic stem cell transplantation. TCRdb reprocessed the RT-PCR reads via MiXCR and lists one record per CDR3 protein. In the table there are about 960,000 distinct CDR3 sequences, 18% of which are singletons. The germline V gene encodes CDR1 MGHRA and CDR2 YSYEKL. The V gene lost 4 bases and the J gene lost 2 bases, with 26 bases spanning the gap. The CDR3 length is 19 residues. This clonotype was recorded a few times. The TCR comes from a human donor who was either an allogeneic HSCT recipient or a stem cell or donor lymphocyte infusion donor (not recorded which). It is not recorded whose cells these are; they may come from a transplant donor. Sequencing was performed on blood, either unsorted or a sorted T cell fraction (not recorded which). The genes are TRBV4-1 and TRBJ2-5, with D perhaps TRBD1 or TRBD2 (6 bases each). This CDR3 is CASSLRDFRGPHTQETQYF. In DNA form, the CDR3 reads TGCGCCAGCAGCCTCCGGGATTTTCGGGGGCCTCACACACAAGAGACCCAGTACTTC.